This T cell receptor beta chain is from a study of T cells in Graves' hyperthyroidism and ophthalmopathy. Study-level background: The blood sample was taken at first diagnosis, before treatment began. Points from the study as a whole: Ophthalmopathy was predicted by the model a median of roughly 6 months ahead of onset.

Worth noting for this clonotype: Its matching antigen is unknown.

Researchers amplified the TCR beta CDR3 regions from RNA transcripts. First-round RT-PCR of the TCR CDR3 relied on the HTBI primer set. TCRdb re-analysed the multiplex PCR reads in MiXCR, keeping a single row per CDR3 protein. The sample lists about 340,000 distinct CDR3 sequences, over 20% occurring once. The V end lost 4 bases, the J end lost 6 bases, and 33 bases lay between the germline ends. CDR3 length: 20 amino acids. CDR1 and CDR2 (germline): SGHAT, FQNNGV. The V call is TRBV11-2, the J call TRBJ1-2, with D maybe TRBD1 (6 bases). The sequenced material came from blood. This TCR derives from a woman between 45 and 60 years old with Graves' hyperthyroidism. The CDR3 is CASSSIKGRQADSVRDGYTF. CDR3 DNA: TGTGCCAGCAGCTCAATCAAAGGACGACAGGCTGATTCTGTAAGGGATGGCTACACCTTC.